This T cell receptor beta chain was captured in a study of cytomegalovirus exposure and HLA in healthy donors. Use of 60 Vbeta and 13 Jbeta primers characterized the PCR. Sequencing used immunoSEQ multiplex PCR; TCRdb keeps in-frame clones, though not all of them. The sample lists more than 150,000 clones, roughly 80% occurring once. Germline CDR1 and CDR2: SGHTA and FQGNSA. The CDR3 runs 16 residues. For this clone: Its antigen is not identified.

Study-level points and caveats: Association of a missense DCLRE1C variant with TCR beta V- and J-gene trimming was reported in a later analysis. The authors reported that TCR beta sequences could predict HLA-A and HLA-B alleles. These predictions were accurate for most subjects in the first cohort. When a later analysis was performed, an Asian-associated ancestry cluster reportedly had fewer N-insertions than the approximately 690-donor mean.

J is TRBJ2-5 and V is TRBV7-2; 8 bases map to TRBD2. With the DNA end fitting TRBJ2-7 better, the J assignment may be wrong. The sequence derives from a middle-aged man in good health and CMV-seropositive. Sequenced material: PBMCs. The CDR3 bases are TGTGCCAGCAGCCCGAAAATCACGGGGGGGGCTGACGAGCAGTACTTC. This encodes CASSPKITGGADEQYF.